These 16 T cell receptor beta chains were all obtained from the same sample, sequenced in a study of T-cell memory formation after mild COVID-19. TCRdb used MiXCR to reprocess the 5' RACE reads, holding one entry per CDR3 protein. Of more than 150,000 distinct CDR3 sequences in the sample, roughly 12% were seen once. The source material was PBMCs or a T cell subset sorted from them (not recorded which). All receptors come from a man between 18 and 35 years old who had mild COVID-19 (a few samples of this study predate the infection). Cell type and time point are not known.

This chain uses TRBV28 with TRBJ2-7; 8 nucleotides line up with TRBD2. The CDR3 runs to 15 residues. V dropped 4 bases and J dropped 4; count of bases not matched to a gene: 9. CDR1 is MDHEN and CDR2 is SYDVKM in the germline V gene. CDR3: CASSSGGGERYEQYV. In DNA, the CDR3 is TGTGCCAGCAGTTCCGGGGGGGGTGAAAGGTACGAGCAGTACGTC.

This chain uses TRBV20-1 with TRBJ2-2, with D possibly being TRBD1 (5 bases). CDR1 is DFQATT and CDR2 is SNEGSKA in the germline V gene (reference sequence). This CDR3 spans 17 amino acids. Between the trimmed V and J ends, which lost 0 bases and 2 bases, there was a span of 16 bases. The CDR3 coding sequence is TGCAGTGCTAGAGACCCCAGACAGAGTACTAACACCGGGGAGCTGTTTTTT. Protein: CSARDPRQSTNTGELFF.

The rearrangement joins TRBV6-2 or TRBV6-3 to TRBJ2-2; D call uncertain. Germline V gene sequence: CDR1 MNHEY, CDR2 SVGEGT. The V end was cut by 5 bases, the J end by 1 base, with 14 bases between. This CDR3 spans 16 amino acids. The CDR3 protein is CASSDPRLGNTGELFF. The CDR3 region has the DNA TGTGCCAGCAGTGATCCTCGATTAGGGAACACCGGGGAGCTGTTTTTT.

This clonotype was detected ten times or more. V is TRBV12-3 or TRBV12-4 and J is TRBJ2-3; 10 bases are a match to TRBD2. Unmatched junction bases numbered 9, after V lost 5 bases and J lost 7 bases. This CDR3 is built from 15 residues. CDR3 sequence: CASSRIAGGANTQYF. CDR3 in DNA: TGTGCCAGCAGTCGGATAGCGGGGGGAGCGAATACGCAGTATTTT.

J is TRBJ1-1 and V is TRBV19, with TRBD1 matching 7 bases. This CDR3 contains 14 residues. Germline CDR1 LNHDA, CDR2 SQIVND (reference sequence). J was trimmed by 0 bases and V by 5 bases; bases with no gene match: 3. The CDR3 is CASSRGQMNTEAFF. CDR3 DNA sequence: TGTGCCAGTAGTCGGGGACAGATGAACACTGAAGCTTTCTTT. Using reference TRBV19 and TRBJ1-1 for the parts outside the CDR3, the full variable domain is DGGITQSPKYLFRKEGQNVTLSCEQNLNHDAMYWYRQDPGQGLRLIYYSQIVNDFQKGDIAEGYSVSREKKESFPLTVTSAQKNPTAFYLCASSRGQMNTEAFFGQGTRLTVV.

The rearrangement joins TRBV7-3 to TRBJ2-1; D is unclear. The V end was cut by 5 bases, the J end by 7 bases, with 9 bases between. CDR1 is SGHTA and CDR2 is FQGTGA in the germline V gene. CDR3 size: 12 residues. CDR3 protein: CASSTGTNEQFF. The DNA of the CDR3 is TGTGCCAGCAGCACCGGAACTAATGAGCAGTTCTTC.

The V gene is TRBV3-1, the J gene TRBJ1-6; D remains unclear. Trimming took 4 bases from V and 9 from J, leaving 10 bases between them. Looked up from germline, CDR1 is LGHDT and CDR2 is YNNKEL (reference sequence). CDR3 size: 13 residues. CDR3 amino acids: CASSLHGGSPLHF. Here the CDR3 DNA reads TGTGCCAGCAGCCTACATGGAGGTTCACCCCTCCACTTT.

This clonotype was seen more than once but under ten times. V and J are TRBV12-3 or TRBV12-4 and TRBJ2-3, with 7 bases identical to TRBD2. This CDR3 is built from 14 residues. The trim removed 3 bases at V and 4 bases at J, leaving 4 bases unmatched. The CDR3 is CASSFRLAADTQYF. For the CDR3, the DNA is TGTGCCAGCAGTTTCCGACTAGCCGCAGATACGCAGTATTTT.

The rearrangement links TRBV5-5 to TRBJ2-3, with 14 nucleotides matching TRBD2. Germline lookup yields CDR1 SGHKS and CDR2 YYEKEE (reference sequence). The CDR3 totals 16 residues. After removal of 4 bases from V and 5 bases from J, the junction contained 6 bases not matched to a gene. The chain's CDR3 is CASSRGLAGGQDTQYF. The CDR3 coding sequence is TGTGCCAGCAGCAGAGGACTAGCGGGGGGCCAAGATACGCAGTATTTT.

This clonotype occurred a few times. This chain connects TRBV5-4 to TRBJ1-6, with D tentatively TRBD1 (5 bases). The CDR3 length is 15 residues. Trimming took 4 bases from V and 10 from J, leaving 18 bases between them. The germline CDR1 and CDR2 sequences are SGHNT and YYREEE (reference sequence). In DNA, the CDR3 is TGTGCCAGCAGCGTGCCGGGACGTCGGGCCTCACCCCTCCACTTT. Its translation is CASSVPGRRASPLHF.

The V and J genes are TRBV5-1 and TRBJ2-1; D perhaps matches TRBD2 (5 bases). This CDR3 contains 14 residues. The V and J ends lost 1 base and 2 bases respectively, with 7 bases between them. The germline CDR1 and CDR2 sequences are SGHRS and YFSETQ. The CDR3 bases are TGCGCCAGCAGCTTGACCGGGGCCTACAATGAGCAGTTCTTC. Encoded protein: CASSLTGAYNEQFF.

This clonotype was seen a few times. This sequence joins TRBV24-1 and TRBJ2-3; 8 nucleotides match TRBD1. CDR1 is KGHDR and CDR2 is SFDVKD in the germline V gene. The ends lost 7 bases at V and 6 bases at J; junction bases unmatched: 8. The CDR3 is 14 amino acids. The CDR3 bases are TGTGCCACCAGCCAGGACAGGGACTCCGATACGCAGTATTTT. Translation gives CATSQDRDSDTQYF.

In this sample, this clonotype turned up a few times. The chain couples TRBV7-9 to TRBJ2-5, with D uncertain. CDR1 and CDR2 from the germline V gene are SEHNR and FQNEAQ (reference sequence). Trimming took off 5 bases at V and 6 bases at J, with 16 bases between the two ends. The CDR3 totals 14 residues. CDR3 nucleotide sequence: TGTGCCAGCAGCCCCAGCCAAGGGCTAAAGACCCAGTACTTC. It is translated as CASSPSQGLKTQYF.

This chain joins TRBV5-1 and TRBJ1-6, with TRBD1 as a possible D gene (5 bases). Trimming took 0 bases from V and 2 from J, leaving 9 bases between them. This CDR3 comprises 16 residues. In germline, CDR1 is SGHRS, CDR2 YFSETQ. In DNA, the CDR3 is TGCGCCAGCAGCTTGGCTCAGGGAACCTATAATTCACCCCTCCACTTT. It encodes CASSLAQGTYNSPLHF.

The chain couples TRBV27 to TRBJ2-7; D may match TRBD1 or TRBD2 (5 bases each). The CDR3 sequence is 15 residues long. Germline-derived CDR1 and CDR2 are MNHEY and SMNVEV (reference sequence). V lost 2 bases to trimming and J lost 2 bases, with 13 bases between them. The CDR3 coding sequence is TGTGCCAGCAGTTTAGGGGGTTTGCCAGCCTACGAGCAGTACTTC. Amino acids: CASSLGGLPAYEQYF.

This clonotype has ten or more counts. The chain combines TRBV5-1 with TRBJ2-7; TRBD1 matches at 9 bases. The CDR3 is 14 amino acids. The V and J ends lost 4 bases and 2 bases, in that order; junction bases with no gene match: 4. The germline V gene has CDR1 SGHRS and CDR2 YFSETQ. CDR3: CASSQRQGAYEQYF. The CDR3 DNA reads as TGCGCCAGCAGCCAACGACAGGGGGCCTACGAGCAGTACTTC.